This TCR beta chain was documented in a study of cytomegalovirus exposure and HLA in healthy donors. Whole-study results and caveats: A later analysis linked a missense DCLRE1C variant to TCR beta V- and J-gene trimming. Previously analyzed data showed that most TCR beta V segments were productive at a frequency of about 90% or about 30%.

Of note for this clone: The antigen remains unidentified.

The study ran its PCR with 60 Vbeta and 13 Jbeta primers. The data were produced by immunoSEQ multiplex PCR, yet TCRdb's version contains in-frame clones alone and is incomplete. Of around 160,000 clones in the sample, around 78% were seen once. The V end was cut by 0 bases, the J end by 4 bases, with 6 bases between. The CDR3 runs 13 residues. Germline loops: CDR1 SGHTA, CDR2 FQGNSA. This chain joins TRBV7-2 and TRBJ1-1; no clear D. The origin of this receptor is a man between 40 and 49 years old in good health and CMV-seropositive. Source material: PBMCs. CDR3 protein: CASSLAEVTEAFF. In DNA, the CDR3 is TGTGCCAGCAGCTTAGCGGAGGTCACTGAAGCTTTCTTT.